One sample yielded the 7 T cell receptor beta chains listed below, sequenced in a study of cytomegalovirus exposure and HLA in healthy donors. Some clones are missing from TCRdb's copy, which holds only in-frame ones; the method was immunoSEQ multiplex PCR. The sample records approximately 76,000 clones, 94% being singletons. Sequencing input: PBMCs. The source is a woman aged 18-29 years in good health and CMV-seropositive.

The CDR3 DNA is TGCGCCAGCAGCCTGGACAGTCCCACAGATACGCAGTATTTT. As protein: CASSLDSPTDTQYF. The chain joins TRBV5-1 to TRBJ2-3, with D tentatively TRBD1 (6 bases). With 4 bases removed from V and 2 bases from J, the gap between germline ends came to 11 bases. Germline V gene sequence: CDR1 SGHRS, CDR2 YFSETQ. The CDR3 runs to 14 residues.

V gene TRBV11-2 combines with J gene TRBJ1-3; TRBD1 aligns across 9 bases. Germline lookup yields CDR1 SGHAT and CDR2 FQNNGV. This CDR3 has 15 amino acids. V shed 6 bases, J shed 0 bases, and the junction held 3 bases outside the gene matches. In nucleotides, the CDR3 is TGTGCCAGCAGTAACAGGGGGCACTCTGGAAACACCATATATTTT. Encoded protein: CASSNRGHSGNTIYF.

The chain is built from TRBV23-1 and TRBJ2-5; possible D gene TRBD1, 5 bases. TRBV23-1 belongs to the ORF category, with a function that is uncertain. This CDR3 contains 16 residues. Trimming left V 0 bases short and J 2 bases short, with 13 bases between. In nucleotides, the CDR3 is TGCGCCAGCAGTCAATCGATTTCAGGGCCTCAAGAGACCCAGTACTTC. This codes for CASSQSISGPQETQYF.

The chain combines TRBV5-1 with TRBJ2-6; D perhaps matches TRBD2 (6 bases). CDR3 length: 16 residues. With 2 bases removed from V and 2 bases from J, the gap between germline ends came to 11 bases. CDR1 is SGHRS, CDR2 YFSETQ, per germline. This chain's CDR3 is CASSFMEGPGANVLTF. Here the CDR3 DNA reads TGCGCCAGCAGCTTCATGGAGGGACCTGGGGCCAACGTCCTGACTTTC. Full variable domain (outside the CDR3, taken from reference TRBV5-1 and TRBJ2-6): KAGVTQTPRYLIKTRGQQVTLSCSPISGHRSVSWYQQTPGQGLQFLFEYFSETQRNKGNFPGRFSGRQFSNSRSEMNVSTLELGDSALYLCASSFMEGPGANVLTFGAGSRLTVL.

This clone was recorded once. The germline gene is not matched at one end of the junction; a read error may be the cause. The chain couples TRBV6-6 to TRBJ1-2; TRBD1 matches 8 bases. CDR3 length: 14 residues. Germline values: CDR1 MNHNY, CDR2 SVGAGI (reference sequence). CDR3 in DNA: TGTGCCAGCAGGGCCGGACAGGGCGTCTATGGCTACACCTTT. Residues: CASRAGQGVYGYTF.

The chain couples TRBV6-5 to TRBJ1-3; 7 bases fit TRBD1. The CDR3 has 15 residues. With 6 bases clipped from V and 3 bases from J, the junction kept 8 bases outside the gene matches. In germline, CDR1 is MNHEY, CDR2 SVGAGI. The CDR3 nucleotides are TGTGCCAGCAGGACAGGGTGGCGGTATGGAAACACCATATATTTT. Its translation is CASRTGWRYGNTIYF.

The chain employs TRBV9 and TRBJ1-1; D ambiguous. Germline V gene lookup returns CDR1 SGDLS and CDR2 YYNGEE. Trimming pared 0 bases from V and 1 base from J, leaving 4 bases between. CDR3 length equals 13 residues. CDR3 in amino acids: CASSVGRNTEAFF. DNA for the CDR3: TGTGCCAGCAGCGTAGGCAGGAACACTGAAGCTTTCTTT.